This T cell receptor beta chain emerged from a study of blood T cell repertoires in COVID-19. The CDR3 loop spans 15 amino acids. V gave up 5 bases and J gave up 0 bases; unmatched junction bases: 4. In germline, CDR1 is SGHTA, CDR2 FQGTGA. This table comes from immunoSEQ multiplex PCR, and its TCRdb copy is limited to in-frame clones, with some not included. The data show 400,000 or so clones, 80% to 95% seen once. This clonotype originated in a man aged 18-30 years who had recovered from COVID-19. Input material: PBMCs or T cells enriched from blood (not recorded which). The chain joins TRBV7-3 to TRBJ2-3, with 8 bases identical to TRBD2. CDR3 sequence reads: CASSPGTSSTDTQYF. For the CDR3, the DNA is TGTGCCAGCAGCCCCGGGACTAGTAGCACAGATACGCAGTATTTT.